Detailed here is one TCR beta chain. A read error may account for a junction end that differs from germline. The CDR3 runs 13 residues. Looked up from germline, CDR1 is KGHDR and CDR2 is SFDVKD. Three rounds of nested PCR, following a modified ARM-PCR protocol, produced the TCRbeta library. TCRdb called the multiplex PCR reads again in MiXCR, with one record for every CDR3 protein. The profile shows some 71,000 distinct CDR3 sequences, over 60% of them singletons. These data originate in a study of tumor and adjacent non-tumor tissue in lung cancer. This sample's RNA came from whole unsorted tissue. The sequence was collected from a middle-aged woman with non-small cell lung cancer. Sequenced sample: lung tumor tissue. This chain connects TRBV24-1 to TRBJ2-1, with 8 bases aligning to TRBD1. The CDR3 DNA reads TGTGCCATCCAGACAGGGGCGAACAATGAGCAGTTATTC. Encoded protein: CAIQTGANNEQLF.